This entry lists 6 T cell receptor beta chains sequenced from one sample in a study of blood T cell repertoires in COVID-19. Assay: immunoSEQ multiplex PCR; the TCRdb copy retains only in-frame clones and omits some. The table shows fewer than 200,000 clones, with approximately 90% occurring only once. Sample: peripheral blood. These receptors originate from a man aged 45 to 65 with acute or convalescent COVID-19.

The DNA of the CDR3 is TGCAGCGTTGCGGTGGACAGGGTCGGCTACGGCTACACCTTC. Protein sequence: CSVAVDRVGYGYTF. The V and J genes are TRBV29-1 and TRBJ1-2; 8 bases match TRBD1. V dropped 4 bases and J dropped 8; count of bases not matched to a gene: 12. This CDR3 is 14 amino acids long. Germline lookup yields CDR1 SQVTM and CDR2 ANQGSEA.

CDR3 loop: CASSYPETGFSQPQHF. For the CDR3, the DNA is TGTGCCAGCAGTTACCCCGAGACAGGCTTTAGTCAGCCCCAGCATTTT. J is TRBJ1-5 and V is TRBV6-5; a weak D match, TRBD1 (6 bases). Germline V gene sequence: CDR1 MNHEY, CDR2 SVGAGI. This CDR3 spans 16 amino acids. V was pared by 2 bases and J by 6 bases, with 17 bases between.

The V gene is TRBV28, the J gene TRBJ2-2; D uncertain. Per germline, CDR1 MDHEN and CDR2 SYDVKM. The CDR3 length is 17 residues. V shed 6 bases and J shed 0 bases, with 17 bases lying between them. The CDR3, as DNA: TGTGCCAGCAGCCCCGCCCCCCGACTGGCGAACACCGGGGAGCTGTTTTTT. Amino acids: CASSPAPRLANTGELFF.

The chain has TRBV28 and TRBJ2-7; D may be TRBD2 (6 bases). The CDR3 extends over 16 amino acids. The V and J ends lost 5 bases and 3 bases respectively, with 20 bases between them. Germline V gives CDR1 MDHEN, CDR2 SYDVKM. The CDR3 nucleotides read TGTGCCAGCAGTCTCTCGACAGTGCGGGGCATCTACGAGCAGTACGTC. Translating gives CASSLSTVRGIYEQYV.

V usage is TRBV6-5 and J usage is TRBJ2-7; 7 nucleotides match TRBD2. Germline lookup yields CDR1 MNHEY and CDR2 SVGAGI. V shed 0 bases, J shed 7 bases, and the junction held 3 bases outside the gene matches. The CDR3 sequence is 13 residues long. The CDR3 nucleotides read TGTGCCAGCAGTTACTCGGGGGGGTGGGAGCAGTACTTC. Protein: CASSYSGGWEQYF.

V gene TRBV9 combines with J gene TRBJ1-4, with TRBD1 matching over 9 bases. Germline lookup yields CDR1 SGDLS and CDR2 YYNGEE. Trimming cost V 4 bases and J 8 bases; bases outside gene matches: 6. The CDR3 spans 14 residues. The CDR3 protein is CASSLGQGREKLFF. In DNA form, the CDR3 reads TGTGCCAGCAGCCTGGGACAGGGCAGGGAAAAACTGTTTTTT.